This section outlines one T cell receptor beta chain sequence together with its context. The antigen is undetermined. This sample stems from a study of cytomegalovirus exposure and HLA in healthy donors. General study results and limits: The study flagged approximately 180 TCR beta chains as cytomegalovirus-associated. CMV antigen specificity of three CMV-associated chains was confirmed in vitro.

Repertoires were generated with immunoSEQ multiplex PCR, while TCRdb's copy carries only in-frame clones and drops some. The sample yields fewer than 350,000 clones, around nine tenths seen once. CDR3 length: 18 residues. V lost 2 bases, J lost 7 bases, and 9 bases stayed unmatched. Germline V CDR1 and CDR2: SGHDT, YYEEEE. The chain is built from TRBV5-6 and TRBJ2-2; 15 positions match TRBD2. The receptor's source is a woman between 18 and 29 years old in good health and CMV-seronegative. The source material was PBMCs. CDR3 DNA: TGTGCCAGCAGCTTACCGGGACTAGCGGGAGGAGATGGCGGGGAGCTGTTTTTT. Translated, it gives CASSLPGLAGGDGGELFF.